The next 14 T cell receptor beta chains were all read from a single sample in a study of blood T cell repertoires in COVID-19. Produced via immunoSEQ multiplex PCR; TCRdb's table is partial and in-frame only. Of 350,000 to 450,000 clones in the sample, 80% to 95% were seen once. The sample consisted of PBMCs or T cells enriched from blood (not recorded which). These receptors were taken from a woman aged 40 to 49 who had been exposed to COVID-19.

This chain uses TRBV29-1 with TRBJ1-2, with 10 nucleotides matching TRBD1. This CDR3 region has 11 residues. After removal of 6 bases from V and 9 bases from J, the junction contained 4 bases not matched to a gene. The germline V gene has CDR1 SQVTM and CDR2 ANQGSEA. For the CDR3, the DNA is TGCAGCGTGGACAGGGGGGGAAGCTACACCTTC. It codes for CSVDRGGSYTF. Complete variable domain (other parts from reference TRBV29-1 and TRBJ1-2): SAVISQKPSRDICQRGTSLTIQCQVDSQVTMMFWYRQQPGQSLTLIATANQGSEATYESGFVIDKFPISRPNLTFSTLTVSNMSPEDSSIYLCSVDRGGSYTFGSGTRLTVV.

The V and J genes are TRBV25-1 and TRBJ1-1; TRBD1 agrees at 8 bases. In germline, CDR1 is MGHDK, CDR2 SYGVNS. CDR3 length: 18 amino acids. With 2 bases clipped from V and 0 bases from J, the junction kept 11 bases outside the gene matches. The CDR3 reads CASSEGAGGWRVNTEAFF. The DNA of the CDR3 is TGTGCCAGCAGTGAAGGGGCAGGGGGCTGGAGAGTGAACACTGAAGCTTTCTTT.

The rearrangement uses TRBV30 and TRBJ1-4; TRBD1 is a possible D gene (6 bases). The CDR3 is 14 residues long. Germline V gene lookup returns CDR1 GTSNPN and CDR2 SVGIG (reference sequence). The V and J ends lost 2 bases and 8 bases respectively, with 15 bases between them. This CDR3 reads CAWSISGESEKLFF. CDR3 in DNA: TGTGCCTGGAGTATCTCAGGGGAAAGCGAAAAACTGTTTTTT.

V is TRBV24-1 and J is TRBJ2-1; TRBD1 agrees at 8 bases. The junction had 6 bases not matched to a gene; V was cut back by 3 bases and J by 12 bases. Germline lookup yields CDR1 KGHDR and CDR2 SFDVKD. The CDR3 extends over 13 amino acids. DNA of the CDR3: TGTGCCACCAGTGATCGGGGTGACAGGGGGCAGTTCTTC. Amino acids: CATSDRGDRGQFF.

The rearrangement joins TRBV6-5 to TRBJ1-2; D is ambiguous. The germline CDR1 and CDR2 sequences are MNHEY and SVGAGI. V was trimmed by 5 bases and J by 5 bases, leaving 12 bases between them. The CDR3 length is 13 residues. In nucleotides, the CDR3 is TGTGCCAGCAGTACTGAGGGCGCGTATGGCTACACCTTC. The encoded protein is CASSTEGAYGYTF.

This chain joins TRBV5-5 and TRBJ1-1; possible D gene TRBD1, 5 bases. V shed 4 bases and J shed 4 bases, with 14 bases lying between them. The CDR3 has 14 residues. Germline V lookup: CDR1 SGHKS, CDR2 YYEKEE (reference sequence). CDR3 protein: CASSQEGRGTEAFF. The DNA of the CDR3 is TGTGCCAGCAGCCAGGAGGGGAGGGGCACTGAAGCTTTCTTT.

The V and J genes are TRBV29-1 and TRBJ1-1, with no clear D. The V gene lost 7 bases and the J gene lost 11 bases, with 17 bases spanning the gap. CDR3 length: 11 amino acids. Germline CDR1 SQVTM, CDR2 ANQGSEA. CDR3 sequence: CSGSDYGVAFF. The CDR3 bases are TGCAGCGGGTCCGACTATGGGGTGGCTTTCTTT.

J is TRBJ1-1 and V is TRBV5-6, with D possibly matching TRBD1 (6 bases). CDR1 and CDR2 (germline): SGHDT, YYEEEE. V dropped 4 bases and J dropped 11 bases, with 18 bases sitting between them. The CDR3 is made up of 13 amino acids. CDR3: CASSPRRGAGAFF. The CDR3 DNA follows: TGTGCCAGCAGCCCACGACGGGGGGCTGGGGCTTTCTTT.

The CDR3 coding sequence is TGTGCCAGCAGCTTGGATCAGGGGGTGATCTACGAGCAGTACTTC. Amino acids: CASSLDQGVIYEQYF. J is TRBJ2-7 and V is TRBV5-4; 7 positions agree with TRBD1. J lost 3 bases, V lost 0 bases, and 6 bases had no gene match. The CDR3 covers 15 residues. CDR1 is SGHNT and CDR2 is YYREEE in the germline V gene (reference sequence).

This chain uses TRBV19 with TRBJ1-4, with D possibly being TRBD1 (6 bases). V was cut by 5 bases and J by 0 bases, with 10 bases left in between. Germline V gives CDR1 LNHDA, CDR2 SQIVND (reference sequence). The CDR3 has 15 residues. In DNA, the CDR3 is TGTGCCAGTAGTGGCAGGGGAGCAACTAATGAAAAACTGTTTTTT. Protein: CASSGRGATNEKLFF. The complete variable domain, with remaining parts taken from reference TRBV19 and TRBJ1-4, reads DGGITQSPKYLFRKEGQNVTLSCEQNLNHDAMYWYRQDPGQGLRLIYYSQIVNDFQKGDIAEGYSVSREKKESFPLTVTSAQKNPTAFYLCASSGRGATNEKLFFGSGTQLSVL.

The rearrangement links TRBV7-2 to TRBJ2-5, with TRBD2 matching over 9 bases. After removal of 5 bases from V and 4 bases from J, the junction contained 5 bases not matched to a gene. The CDR3 covers 14 residues. From germline, CDR1 is SGHTA and CDR2 FQGNSA. The CDR3 DNA follows: TGTGCCAGCAGCGCTAGCGGGACCCCAGAGACCCAGTACTTC. Residues: CASSASGTPETQYF.

The table lists this clone with a few counts. The J gene is TRBJ2-7, the V gene TRBV6-5; a possible D gene is TRBD2 (5 bases). The germline CDR1 and CDR2 sequences are MNHEY and SVGAGI. This CDR3 spans 13 amino acids. Between the trimmed V and J ends, which lost 6 bases and 3 bases, there was a span of 12 bases. CDR3 bases: TGTGCCAGCAGCCCAACTAGAAACTACGAGCAGTACTTC. It is translated as CASSPTRNYEQYF.

As DNA, the CDR3 is TGTGCCAGCTCATCTACAGGGGTGGGTCAGCCCCAGCATTTT. Encoded protein: CASSSTGVGQPQHF. This chain uses TRBV18 with TRBJ1-5, with TRBD1 matching 7 bases. Germline lookup yields CDR1 KGHSH and CDR2 LQKENI. The CDR3 totals 14 residues. Losses at the gene ends were 5 bases for V and 6 bases for J; bases not matched to a gene: 7.

The gene calls are TRBV7-9 and TRBJ2-3, with 10 bases that match TRBD1. The V segment lost 5 bases and the J segment 5 bases; nucleotides outside the gene matches: 4. CDR1 SEHNR and CDR2 FQNEAQ come from the germline V gene (reference sequence). The CDR3 is 14 residues long. The CDR3 DNA reads as TGTGCCAGCAGCACGGGACAGGGGAAAGATACGCAGTATTTT. Translated: CASSTGQGKDTQYF.